The 23 T cell receptor beta chains listed next were all sequenced from one sample in a study of identical twins. TCRdb ran MiXCR on the 5' RACE reads and lists one entry per CDR3 protein. This table has 520,000 or so distinct CDR3 sequences, approximately 22% appearing once. The sample was also linked to a second study, of T cells expressing NK-cell markers.

Sequencing input: CD4+ T cells sorted from blood. The receptors come from a woman aged 18-29 years in good health.

Many counts were recorded for this clonotype. This sequence joins TRBV12-3 or TRBV12-4 and TRBJ2-2; D remains unclear. This CDR3 has 13 amino acids. V gave up 8 bases and J gave up 6 bases, with 13 bases separating them. This CDR3 reads CASGPVRAGELFF. CDR3 in DNA: TGTGCCAGCGGACCGGTTAGGGCCGGGGAGCTGTTTTTT.

This clonotype was seen a few times. The chain carries TRBV7-2 and TRBJ2-1, with TRBD2 matching over 8 bases. J lost 9 bases, V lost 0 bases, and 7 bases had no gene match. The CDR3 extends over 15 amino acids. Looked up from germline, CDR1 is SGHTA and CDR2 is FQGNSA. Here the CDR3 DNA reads TGTGCCAGCAGCTTAGCGCTTATTGCGGGAGGTGAGCAGTTCTTC. This encodes CASSLALIAGGEQFF.

The chain is built from TRBV5-1 and TRBJ1-2; D call uncertain. V was shortened by 4 bases and J by 1 base, with 8 bases between the two germline ends. Germline assignment: CDR1 SGHRS and CDR2 YFSETQ. This CDR3 spans 13 amino acids. The CDR3 sequence: CASSRELNYGYTF. The CDR3 DNA reads TGCGCCAGCAGCCGGGAACTTAACTATGGCTACACCTTC.

This clonotype appeared a few times. The chain joins TRBV11-2 to TRBJ2-7; 11 bases agree with TRBD1. Trimming took 4 bases from V and 3 from J; bases not matched to a gene: 14. Germline V gene lookup returns CDR1 SGHAT and CDR2 FQNNGV. The CDR3 is 18 residues long. CDR3 residues: CASSSIRDRGMGIYEQYF. Written as DNA, the CDR3 is TGTGCCAGCAGCTCGATCCGGGACAGGGGGATGGGTATCTACGAGCAGTACTTC.

This clonotype was found a few times. The DNA for the CDR3 is TGCGCCAGCTCATCTTCAGCTAACTATGGCTACACCTTC. It specifies CASSSSANYGYTF. The chain couples TRBV5-1 to TRBJ1-2; D is uncertain. The CDR3 spans 13 residues. V lost 7 bases and J lost 0, with 10 bases in between. Germline V gene sequence: CDR1 SGHRS, CDR2 YFSETQ.

The rearrangement uses TRBV25-1 and TRBJ2-5; D might be TRBD1 (6 bases). V lost 0 bases to trimming and J lost 2 bases, with 13 bases between them. Germline V gives CDR1 MGHDK, CDR2 SYGVNS. This CDR3 comprises 16 residues. This chain's CDR3 is CASSEYRGHDQETQYF. In DNA, the CDR3 is TGTGCCAGCAGTGAATACAGGGGACATGATCAAGAGACCCAGTACTTC. The full variable domain, rest sourced from reference TRBV25-1 and TRBJ2-5, is EADIYQTPRYLVIGTGKKITLECSQTMGHDKMYWYQQDPGMELHLIHYSYGVNSTEKGDLSSESTVSRIRTEHFPLTLESARPSHTSQYLCASSEYRGHDQETQYFGPGTRLLVL.

A few counts support this clonotype. The chain recombines TRBV12-3 or TRBV12-4 with TRBJ2-5; the D is unclear. This CDR3 comprises 14 residues. V lost 6 bases, J lost 3 bases, and 14 bases lay in between. In nucleotides, the CDR3 is TGTGCCAGCAGCGTGGGTTCTCGGGAAGAGACCCAGTACTTC. It is translated as CASSVGSREETQYF.

This clonotype was seen a handful of times. This chain connects TRBV6-2 or TRBV6-3 to TRBJ2-5; D is uncertain. The CDR3 extends over 12 amino acids. Trimming took 8 bases from V and 5 from J, leaving 12 bases between them. The germline V gene encodes CDR1 MNHEY and CDR2 SVGEGT. CDR3 nucleotide sequence: TGTGCCAGCGGACGGATGGTGGAGACCCAGTACTTC. It is translated as CASGRMVETQYF.

This clonotype occurred a few times. This sequence joins TRBV20-1 and TRBJ1-4; D is uncertain. Germline V CDR1 and CDR2: DFQATT, SNEGSKA (reference sequence). This CDR3 comprises 13 residues. Trimming took 3 bases from V and 7 from J, leaving 12 bases between them. The CDR3: CSASRAFGEKLFF. CDR3 coding DNA: TGCAGTGCTAGTCGGGCGTTCGGTGAAAAACTGTTTTTT.

The chain carries TRBV12-3 or TRBV12-4 and TRBJ2-7; D uncertain. With 3 bases removed from V and 6 bases from J, the gap between germline ends came to 9 bases. The CDR3 has 12 residues. The CDR3 sequence: CASSFLYSEQYF. The CDR3 coding sequence is TGTGCCAGCAGTTTTTTGTATTCCGAGCAGTACTTC.

V is TRBV29-1 and J is TRBJ2-7; TRBD1 agrees at 7 bases. Unmatched junction bases numbered 6, after V lost 4 bases and J lost 6 bases. The CDR3 sequence is 12 residues long. Germline lookup yields CDR1 SQVTM and CDR2 ANQGSEA. CDR3 amino acids: CSVAQGVSEQYF. The CDR3 region has the DNA TGCAGCGTTGCCCAGGGGGTTAGCGAGCAGTACTTC.

The chain recombines TRBV29-1 with TRBJ2-7; D gene ambiguous. Looked up from germline, CDR1 is SQVTM and CDR2 is ANQGSEA. The germline V and J ends were trimmed by 6 bases and 5 bases, with 8 bases remaining between them. This CDR3 comprises 10 residues. The CDR3 sequence is CSVRTDEQYF. The DNA for the CDR3 is TGCAGCGTGCGGACCGACGAGCAGTACTTC.

This clonotype was observed a handful of times. This chain links TRBV2 with TRBJ1-5, with D perhaps TRBD1 (6 bases). CDR1 and CDR2 (germline): SNHLY, FYNNEI. V was clipped by 7 bases and J by 2 bases, with 15 bases between them. The CDR3 loop spans 15 amino acids. The CDR3 spells CASKRQGFGNQPQHF. CDR3 DNA sequence: TGTGCCAGCAAGCGGCAGGGGTTCGGCAATCAGCCCCAGCATTTT. Together with reference TRBV2 and TRBJ1-5, the CDR3 gives the full variable domain: EPEVTQTPSHQVTQMGQEVILRCVPISNHLYFYWYRQILGQKVEFLVSFYNNEISEKSEIFDDQFSVERPDGSNFTLKIRSTKLEDSAMYFCASKRQGFGNQPQHFGDGTRLSIL.

The table lists this clonotype with many counts. This rearrangement joins TRBV12-3 or TRBV12-4 to TRBJ2-1; 7 nucleotides agree with TRBD1. The CDR3 is 15 amino acids. The V and J ends lost 6 bases and 0 bases, in that order; junction bases with no gene match: 5. The CDR3 region has the DNA TGTGCCAGCAGGGAGACAGGGAGCTCCTACAATGAGCAGTTCTTC. This sequence encodes CASRETGSSYNEQFF.

The chain uses TRBV6-1 and TRBJ2-5; 11 bases agree with TRBD1. The CDR3 runs to 15 residues. Germline V gene data show CDR1 as MNHNS and CDR2 as SASEGT. V gave up 5 bases and J gave up 4 bases; unmatched junction bases: 6. The CDR3 spells CASSRPGTGGETQYF. The CDR3, as DNA: TGTGCCAGCAGTAGACCCGGGACAGGGGGAGAGACCCAGTACTTC.

This clonotype has more than one count but fewer than ten. The chain joins TRBV3-1 to TRBJ2-5; 7 nucleotides align to TRBD2. The CDR3 length is 15 residues. Trimming cost V 1 base and J 4 bases; bases outside gene matches: 6. The V gene's germline CDR1 is LGHDT and CDR2 YNNKEL (reference sequence). This CDR3 is CASSQVGLVGETQYF. The CDR3 nucleotides are TGTGCCAGCAGCCAAGTCGGACTAGTAGGAGAGACCCAGTACTTC.

The sample holds many counts of this clonotype. The chain has TRBV20-1 and TRBJ2-1; 8 bases are a match to TRBD2. This CDR3 has 14 amino acids. Germline V CDR1 and CDR2: DFQATT, SNEGSKA (reference sequence). The CDR3 region is CGLQAGASYNEQFF. CDR3 coding DNA: TGCGGCCTTCAAGCGGGAGCTTCCTACAATGAGCAGTTCTTC.

In its sample, this clonotype was seen many times. This chain connects TRBV7-9 to TRBJ2-3, with a weak D call TRBD2 (5 bases). Trimming stripped 1 base from V and 6 bases from J, with 8 bases between. CDR3 length: 13 residues. Germline assignment: CDR1 SEHNR and CDR2 FQNEAQ (reference sequence). The CDR3 protein is CASSLGGLDTQYF. DNA of the CDR3: TGTGCCAGCAGCTTAGGAGGGTTGGATACGCAGTATTTT.

J is TRBJ2-1 and V is TRBV20-1, with 11 bases aligning to TRBD2. The V gene's germline CDR1 is DFQATT and CDR2 SNEGSKA (reference sequence). The V gene end was trimmed by 0 bases and the J gene end by 7 bases; junction bases not matched to a gene: 11. The CDR3 runs to 17 residues. The CDR3 nucleotides are TGCAGTGCTAGAGACGCCCTAGCGGGGGGCTTACGAAATGAGCAGTTCTTC. The encoded protein is CSARDALAGGLRNEQFF.

The chain carries TRBV2 and TRBJ2-2; D unclear. Trimming shortened V by 7 bases and J by 4 bases, and 13 bases separated the two germline ends. The CDR3 has 14 amino acids. Germline loops: CDR1 SNHLY, CDR2 FYNNEI. For the CDR3, the DNA is TGTGCCAGCAAAGGCCCTGCCAGCACCGGGGAGCTGTTTTTT. Translation gives CASKGPASTGELFF.

This clonotype was counted many times. This chain uses TRBV29-1 with TRBJ1-1; D is undetermined. V lost 5 bases, J lost 1 base, and 8 bases lay in between. This CDR3 comprises 12 residues. Per the germline V gene, CDR1 is SQVTM and CDR2 is ANQGSEA. In DNA, the CDR3 is TGCAGCGTTTCAAGCCGGAACACTGAAGCTTTCTTT. Translated, it gives CSVSSRNTEAFF.

Only a few counts were recorded for this clonotype. This sequence joins TRBV5-1 and TRBJ1-5; 7 nucleotides line up with TRBD1. Germline lookup yields CDR1 SGHRS and CDR2 YFSETQ. Trimming took 4 bases from V and 3 from J; bases not matched to a gene: 4. This CDR3 region has 14 residues. The CDR3 DNA sequence: TGCGCCAGCAGCCGAGGGGGCACCAATCAGCCCCAGCATTTT. It encodes CASSRGGTNQPQHF.

This chain joins TRBV20-1 and TRBJ2-1; D not resolved. Germline V gives CDR1 DFQATT, CDR2 SNEGSKA (reference sequence). Trimming pared 1 base from V and 0 bases from J, leaving 10 bases between. The CDR3 runs 15 residues. DNA for the CDR3: TGCAGTGCTAGAGTCGCGGAGAGCTCCTACAATGAGCAGTTCTTC. Its translation is CSARVAESSYNEQFF.